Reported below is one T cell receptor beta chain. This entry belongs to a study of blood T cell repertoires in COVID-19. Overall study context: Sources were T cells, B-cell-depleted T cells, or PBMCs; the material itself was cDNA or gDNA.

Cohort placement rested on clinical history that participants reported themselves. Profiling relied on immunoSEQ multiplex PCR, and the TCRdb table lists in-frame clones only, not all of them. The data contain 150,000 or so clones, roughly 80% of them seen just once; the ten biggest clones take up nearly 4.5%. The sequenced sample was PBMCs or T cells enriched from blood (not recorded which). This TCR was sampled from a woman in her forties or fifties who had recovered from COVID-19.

The CDR3 sequence: CSVYLAGMETQYF. Written as DNA, the CDR3 is TGCAGCGTCTACTTAGCGGGAATGGAGACCCAGTACTTC. This sequence joins TRBV29-1 and TRBJ2-5; TRBD2 matches 8 bases. The V gene's germline CDR1 is SQVTM and CDR2 ANQGSEA. This CDR3 comprises 13 residues. The ends lost 6 bases at V and 5 bases at J; junction bases unmatched: 8.